This TCR beta chain was captured by sequencing in a study of blood T cells in healthy people across ages (dated by TCRdb to the mid-2010s). In terms of the full investigation: In model experiments, template switching captured roughly one uniquely barcoded TCR beta cDNA molecule for every two T cells. The donors were split into four age groups: young (average approximately 16 years), middle-aged (roughly 42), aged (more than 60) and long-lived (roughly 77). The study analyzed two additional independent replicas of 1 million unique cDNA reads from the same blood draw for two donors, one aged 18 to 30 and one aged 80 or older. Using deep sequencing normalized with unique cDNA molecular identifiers, the study measured how TCR beta repertoire diversity changes with age. Donors of different ages were randomly distributed across sequencing lanes to avoid experimental bias. Here is what the overall study found, with its caveats: A strong correlation was found between observed TCR beta diversity and the percentage of naive T cells measured by flow cytometry. Estimates of total diversity based on one million sequenced T cells were regarded as lower bounds and as underestimates. Because donor CMV infection status was unknown, age-related changes in expanded clonotypes were potentially confounded. Compared with the aged group, the long-lived group had more naive CD4+ T cells, fewer expanded clones and increased TCR diversity, suggesting age selection. Conclusive comparison of naive and antigen-experienced compartments was prevented by the profiling of bulk unsorted PBMCs. Observed TCR beta diversity per million T cells fell roughly linearly with age, and a significant reduction was already apparent by age around 40.

To prepare the library, 5' RACE was applied. The run used an Illumina HiSeq 2500. The second PCR ran for about 6 to 12 cycles and used a J-beta primer mix along with a sample-barcoded 5' primer. A unique molecular identifier was introduced onto each TCR beta cDNA molecule by a template-switch 5' adaptor carrying 12 random nucleotides. Each sample yielded at least 3 million CDR3-containing paired-end reads. The Mint cDNA synthesis kit, primed by a TRBC-specific oligonucleotide, was used to synthesize first-strand cDNA from all RNA. All cDNA was treated with uracil-DNA glycosylase and then went through a first 18-cycle PCR with the universal primers M1SS and BC2_uni_R. From the authors' description of their analysis: Each sample was normalized by randomly selecting 1 million high-quality reads, each carrying a distinct molecular identifier. Instead of being binned into consensus sequences, reads that shared molecular identifiers were thrown out. MiTCR, with a Q25 quality threshold and the strictest error-elimination algorithm, was used for CDR3 identification, clonotype clustering and error correction. A nonparametric unseen species model with Euler transformation was used to estimate lower-bound total TCR beta diversity. TCRdb redid the processing of the public reads, applying fastp at Q25 and MiXCR, and retained in-frame beta chains. Entries that share a CDR3 protein sequence are merged under the most common genes and DNA. These V and J calls are TCRdb output, not the study's own analysis. The sample records 1.2 million to 1.5 million distinct CDR3 sequences, approximately 59% of which are singletons. Of the sample, over 5.5% falls within the top ten clones.

A word on this clonotype: There is no known antigen for this receptor. Within one base of it there is no much larger clone, and no base qualities were kept.

The donors were under 40 Caucasian individuals from Russia, aged roughly 6 to 90 years, who were systemically healthy. Each donor gave around 9.5 milliliters of peripheral blood, collected into EDTA-treated Vacutainer tubes. Ficoll-Paque density-gradient centrifugation was used to isolate PBMCs, with at least 7 million per sample. Total RNA was extracted from PBMCs with Trizol reagent, with at least 6 micrograms obtained per sample. For every donor, an aliquot of PBMCs went through flow cytometry to measure the percentages of naive CD45RAhigh/CD27high T cells. Its CDR3 holds 14 amino acids, cysteine through phenylalanine. Of all the DNA, just the CDR3 is kept, 42 bases in frame from base 1. The germline V gene provides CDR1 SGHAT and CDR2 FQNNGV. At the junction V is shortened by 5 bases and J by 4 bases, with 14 bases in between.

The sample taken for sequencing was blood. The origin of this receptor is a man younger than 35 in good health. The sequence is built from TRBV11-2 and TRBJ1-2; the D region possibly corresponds to TRBD1 (5 bases align). CDR3 sequence: CASSLGGRAYGYTF. The nucleotides are TGTGCCAGCAGCCTAGGCGGCAGGGCCTATGGCTACACCTTC.